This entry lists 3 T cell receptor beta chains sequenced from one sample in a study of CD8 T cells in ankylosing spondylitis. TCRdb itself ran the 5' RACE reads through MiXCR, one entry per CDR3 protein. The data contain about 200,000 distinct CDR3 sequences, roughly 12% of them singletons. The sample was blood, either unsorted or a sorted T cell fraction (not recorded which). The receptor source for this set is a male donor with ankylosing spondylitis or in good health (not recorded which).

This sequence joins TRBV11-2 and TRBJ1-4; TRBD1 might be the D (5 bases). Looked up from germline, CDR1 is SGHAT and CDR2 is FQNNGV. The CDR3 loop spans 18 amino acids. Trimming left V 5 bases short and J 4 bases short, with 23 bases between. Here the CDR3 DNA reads TGTGCCAGCAGCCAAGACGCCTGGGGCGGTGACGGTAATGAAAAACTGTTTTTT. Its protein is CASSQDAWGGDGNEKLFF.

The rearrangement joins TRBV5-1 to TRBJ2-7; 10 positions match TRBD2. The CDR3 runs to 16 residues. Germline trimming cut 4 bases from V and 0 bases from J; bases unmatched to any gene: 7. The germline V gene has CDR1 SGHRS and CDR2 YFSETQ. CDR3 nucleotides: TGCGCCAGCAGCAGGACTAGCGGACGAACCTCCTACGAGCAGTACTTC. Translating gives CASSRTSGRTSYEQYF.

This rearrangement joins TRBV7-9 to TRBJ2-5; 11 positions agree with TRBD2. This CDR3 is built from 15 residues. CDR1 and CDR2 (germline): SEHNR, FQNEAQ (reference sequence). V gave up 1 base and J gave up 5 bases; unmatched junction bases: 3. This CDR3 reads CASSLVLAGGETQYF. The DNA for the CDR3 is TGTGCCAGCAGCTTAGTCCTAGCGGGAGGTGAGACCCAGTACTTC. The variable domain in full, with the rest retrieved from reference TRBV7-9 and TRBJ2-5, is DTGVSQNPRHKITKRGQNVTFRCDPISEHNRLYWYRQTLGQGPEFLTYFQNEAQLEKSRLLSDRFSAERPKGSFSTLEIQRTEQGDSAMYLCASSLVLAGGETQYFGPGTRLLVL.